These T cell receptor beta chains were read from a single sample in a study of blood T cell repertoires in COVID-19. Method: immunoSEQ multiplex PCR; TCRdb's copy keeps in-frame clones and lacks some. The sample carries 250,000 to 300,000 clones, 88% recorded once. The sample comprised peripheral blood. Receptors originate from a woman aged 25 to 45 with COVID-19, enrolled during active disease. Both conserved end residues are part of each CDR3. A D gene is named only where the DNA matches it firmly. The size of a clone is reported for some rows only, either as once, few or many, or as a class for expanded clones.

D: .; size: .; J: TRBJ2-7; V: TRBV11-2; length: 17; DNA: TGTGCCAGCAGCTTAGTCATCGGCGGGAACCCACCCTACGAGCAGTACTTC; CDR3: CASSLVIGGNPPYEQYF
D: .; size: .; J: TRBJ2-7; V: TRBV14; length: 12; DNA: TGTGCCAGCAGCCATGGACTCCGGGAGCAGTACTTC; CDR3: CASSHGLREQYF
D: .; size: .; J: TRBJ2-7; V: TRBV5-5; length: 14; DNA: TGTGCCAGCAGCCTGTTTACAGGTCCCTACGAGCAGTACTTC; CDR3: CASSLFTGPYEQYF
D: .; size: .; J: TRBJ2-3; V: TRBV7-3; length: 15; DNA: TGTGCCAGCAGCTTACAGGGTTCAGGAGCAGATACGCAGTATTTT; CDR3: CASSLQGSGADTQYF
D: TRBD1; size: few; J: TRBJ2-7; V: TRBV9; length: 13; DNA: TGTGCCAGCAGCCCCCACAGGGGTAACGAGCAGTACTTC; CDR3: CASSPHRGNEQYF
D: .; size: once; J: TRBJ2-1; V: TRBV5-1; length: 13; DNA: TGCGCCAGCAGCTTGGTTTACAGCAATGAGCAGTTCTTC; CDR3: CASSLVYSNEQFF
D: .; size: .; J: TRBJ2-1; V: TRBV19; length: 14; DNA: TGTGCCAGTAGTGTGGGGGGTGGTTACAATGAGCAGTTCTTC; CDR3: CASSVGGGYNEQFF
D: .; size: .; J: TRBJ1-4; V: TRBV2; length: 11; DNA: TGTGCCGGCCGGGACACTGAAAAACTGTTTTTT; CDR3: CAGRDTEKLFF
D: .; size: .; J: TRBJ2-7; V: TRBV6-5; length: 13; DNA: TGTGCCAGCAGTCGAGGGCCAGGATACGAGCAGTACTTC; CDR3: CASSRGPGYEQYF
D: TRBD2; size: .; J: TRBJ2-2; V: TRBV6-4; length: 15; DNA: TGTGCCAGCAGTCCTTCAGCGGGAGGGACCGGGGAGCTGTTTTTT; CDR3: CASSPSAGGTGELFF
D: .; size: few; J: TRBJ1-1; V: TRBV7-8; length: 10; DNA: TGTGCCAGCAGCCCCCAGCGAGCTTTCTTT; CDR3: CASSPQRAFF
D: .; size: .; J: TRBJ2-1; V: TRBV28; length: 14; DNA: TGTGCCAGCCGCATGGGGAGCTCCTACAATGAGCAGTTCTTC; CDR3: CASRMGSSYNEQFF
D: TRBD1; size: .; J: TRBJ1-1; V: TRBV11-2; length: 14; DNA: TGTGCCAGCAGCCGGGACAGGGTCGGCACTGAAGCTTTCTTT; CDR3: CASSRDRVGTEAFF
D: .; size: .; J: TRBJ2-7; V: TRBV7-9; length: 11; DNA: TGTGCCAGCAGCTTCAGTCACGAGCAGTACTTC; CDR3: CASSFSHEQYF
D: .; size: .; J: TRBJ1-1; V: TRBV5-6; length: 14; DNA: TGTGCCAGCAGTGGGGACCAGGGGAGAGGTGAAGCTTTCTTT; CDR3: CASSGDQGRGEAFF
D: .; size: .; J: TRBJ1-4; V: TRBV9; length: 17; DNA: TGTGCCAGCAGCGGTGGGGAGGGTTTTGCAACTAATGAAAAACTGTTTTTT; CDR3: CASSGGEGFATNEKLFF
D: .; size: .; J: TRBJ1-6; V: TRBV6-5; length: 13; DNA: TGTGCCAGCAGCCGGGGTGATAATTCACCCCTCCACTTT; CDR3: CASSRGDNSPLHF
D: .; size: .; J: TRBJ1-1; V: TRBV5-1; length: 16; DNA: TGCGCCAGCAGCCGGAGAAACAGGGTTAAGAACACTGAAGCTTTCTTT; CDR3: CASSRRNRVKNTEAFF
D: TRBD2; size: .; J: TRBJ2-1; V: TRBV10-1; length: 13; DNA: TGCGCCAGCGGGACTAGCGGGGGTAATGAGCAGTTCTTC; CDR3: CASGTSGGNEQFF
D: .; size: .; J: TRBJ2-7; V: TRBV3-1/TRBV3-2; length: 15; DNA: TGTGCCAGCAGCCCGGACAGTTTTTCCATTTACGAGCAGTACTTC; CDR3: CASSPDSFSIYEQYF
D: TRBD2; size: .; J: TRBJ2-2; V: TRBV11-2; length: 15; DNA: TGTGCCAGTCCTACTAGCGAGCTTAGGACCGGGGAGCTGTTTTTT; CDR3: CASPTSELRTGELFF
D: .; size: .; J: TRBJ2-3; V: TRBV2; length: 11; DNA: TGTGCCAGCAGTCTCACAGATACGCAGTATTTT; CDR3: CASSLTDTQYF
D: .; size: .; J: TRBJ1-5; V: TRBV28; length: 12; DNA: TGTGCCAGCAGTTTGGCGAGGCAGCCCCAGCATTTT; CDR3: CASSLARQPQHF
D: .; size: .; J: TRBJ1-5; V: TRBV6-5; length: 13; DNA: TGTGCCTCCAGGCCAGGGATCAATCAGCCCCAGCATTTT; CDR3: CASRPGINQPQHF
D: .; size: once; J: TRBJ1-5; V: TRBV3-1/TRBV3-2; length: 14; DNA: TGTGCCAGCAGCCTTACAGGGAACAATCAGCCCCAGCATTTT; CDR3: CASSLTGNNQPQHF
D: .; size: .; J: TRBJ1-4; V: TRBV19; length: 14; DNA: TGTGCCAGTAGCCAGGGCGCAACTAATGAAAAACTGTTTTTT; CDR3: CASSQGATNEKLFF
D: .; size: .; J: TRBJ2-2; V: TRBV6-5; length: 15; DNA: TGTGCCAGCAGTTACTCTAGCAGTTACCCCGGGGAGCTGTTTTTT; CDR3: CASSYSSSYPGELFF
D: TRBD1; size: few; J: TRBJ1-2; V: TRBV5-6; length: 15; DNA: TGTGCCAGCAGCCTACCGGGACAGCACAACTATGGCTACACCTTC; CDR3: CASSLPGQHNYGYTF
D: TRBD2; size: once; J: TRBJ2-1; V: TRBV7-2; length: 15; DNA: TGTGCCAGCAGCTTAAGGGGACTACTCCACAATGAGCAGTTCTTC; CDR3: CASSLRGLLHNEQFF
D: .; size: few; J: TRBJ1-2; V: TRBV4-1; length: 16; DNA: TGCGCCAGCAGCCAAACTCCTGCGGCGTCTAACTATGGCTACACCTTC; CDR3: CASSQTPAASNYGYTF
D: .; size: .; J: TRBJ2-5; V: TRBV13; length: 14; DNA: TGTGCCAGCTCTGAAAGTAGAGGCCCAGAGACCCAGTACTTC; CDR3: CASSESRGPETQYF
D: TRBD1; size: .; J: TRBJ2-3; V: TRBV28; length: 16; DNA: TGTGCCAGCAGTTCAGGACAGGGGGCTTGGTCAGATACGCAGTATTTT; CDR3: CASSSGQGAWSDTQYF
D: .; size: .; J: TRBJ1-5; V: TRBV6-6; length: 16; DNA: TGTGCCAGCAGTTACCCCGGGAGGGGAAGCAATCAGCCCCAGCATTTT; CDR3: CASSYPGRGSNQPQHF
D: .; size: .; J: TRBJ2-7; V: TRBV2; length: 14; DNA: TGTGCCAGCAGTAACTCGGGGATTACCTACGAGCAGTACTTC; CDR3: CASSNSGITYEQYF
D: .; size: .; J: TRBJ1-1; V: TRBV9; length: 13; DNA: TGTGCCAGCAGCCCCAGGGGAATGGCTGAAGCTTTCTTT; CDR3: CASSPRGMAEAFF
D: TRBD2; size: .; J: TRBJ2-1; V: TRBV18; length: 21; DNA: TGTGCCAGCTCACCACCGGTCCAGTCGAGGGTAAGGACTAGTGCCTACAATGAGCAGTTCTTC; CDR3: CASSPPVQSRVRTSAYNEQFF
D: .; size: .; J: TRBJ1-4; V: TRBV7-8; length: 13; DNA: TGTGCCAGCAGTGCGTCAGGGTACGAAAAACTGTTTTTT; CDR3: CASSASGYEKLFF
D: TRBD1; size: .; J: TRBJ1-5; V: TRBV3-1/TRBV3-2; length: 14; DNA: TGTGCCAGCAGCCAAGAGACAGGGAATCAGCCCCAGCATTTT; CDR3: CASSQETGNQPQHF
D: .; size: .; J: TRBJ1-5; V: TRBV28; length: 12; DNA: TGTGCCACACAGGAGGGGAATCAGCCCCAGCATTTT; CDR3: CATQEGNQPQHF
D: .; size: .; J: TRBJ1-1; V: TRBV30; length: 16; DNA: TGTGCCTGGAGTGTTTGGCGGGGGCGGGTGAACACTGAAGCTTTCTTT; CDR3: CAWSVWRGRVNTEAFF
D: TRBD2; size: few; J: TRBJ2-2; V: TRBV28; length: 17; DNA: TGTGCCAGCAGTCCCTTGCGGGTAGCGGGAGACACCGGGGAGCTGTTTTTT; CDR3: CASSPLRVAGDTGELFF
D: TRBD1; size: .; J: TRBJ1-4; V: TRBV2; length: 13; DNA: TGTGCCAGCAGAACCGGGACAGACGAAAAACTGTTTTTT; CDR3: CASRTGTDEKLFF
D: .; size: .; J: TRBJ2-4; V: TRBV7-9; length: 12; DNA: TGTGCCAGCAGCCCCGTCTTCAACATTCAGTACTTC; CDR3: CASSPVFNIQYF
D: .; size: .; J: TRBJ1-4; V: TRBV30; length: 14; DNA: TGTGCCTGGAGTGATGGGCCCACTAATGAAAAACTGTTTTTT; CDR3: CAWSDGPTNEKLFF
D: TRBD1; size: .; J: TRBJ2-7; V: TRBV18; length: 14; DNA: TGTGCCAGCTCACCCGGGACAGGGGGCTTCGAGCAGTACTTC; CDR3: CASSPGTGGFEQYF
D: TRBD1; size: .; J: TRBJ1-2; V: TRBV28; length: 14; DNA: TGTGCCAGCAGTTTACCCCAGGGGGCCAGTGGCTACACCTTC; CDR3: CASSLPQGASGYTF
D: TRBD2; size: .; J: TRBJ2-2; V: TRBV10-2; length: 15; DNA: TGCGCCAGCAGTGTCTTAGCGGGAGGCACCGGGGAGCTGTTTTTT; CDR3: CASSVLAGGTGELFF
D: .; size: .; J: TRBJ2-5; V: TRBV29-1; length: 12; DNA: TGCAGCGTTGAAGAGGCGGGTGAGACCCAGTACTTC; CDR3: CSVEEAGETQYF
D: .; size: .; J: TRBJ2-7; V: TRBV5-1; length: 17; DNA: TGCGCCAGCAGCTTGGATCAGGCTCGGGAAACATCGTACGAGCAGTACTTC; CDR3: CASSLDQARETSYEQYF
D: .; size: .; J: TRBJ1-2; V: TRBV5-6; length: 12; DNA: TGTGCCAGCAGCTTGGCCGACTATGGCTACACCTTC; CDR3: CASSLADYGYTF
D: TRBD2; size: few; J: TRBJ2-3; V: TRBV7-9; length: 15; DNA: TGTGCCAGCAGCGACACGGGAGGGGGCACAGATACGCAGTATTTT; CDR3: CASSDTGGGTDTQYF
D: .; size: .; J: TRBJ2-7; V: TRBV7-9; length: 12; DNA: TGTGCCAGCAGCTTCAGGACAAACGAGCAGTACTTC; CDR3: CASSFRTNEQYF
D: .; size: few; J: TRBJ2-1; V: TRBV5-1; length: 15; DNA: TGCGCCAGCAAAGAGACCGGGACAATGTTCGATGAGCAGTTCTTC; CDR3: CASKETGTMFDEQFF
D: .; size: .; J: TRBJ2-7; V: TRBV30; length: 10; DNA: TGTGCCTGGAGTGCGGACGAGCAGTACTTC; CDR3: CAWSADEQYF
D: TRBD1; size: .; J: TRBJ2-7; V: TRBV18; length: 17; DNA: TGTGCCAGCTCACCAAGTCTGTTAAGGGACAGGGATCACGAGCAGTACTTC; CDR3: CASSPSLLRDRDHEQYF
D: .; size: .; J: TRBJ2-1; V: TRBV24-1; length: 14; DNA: TGTGCCACCAGTGTCGGACAGACACAATATGAGCAGTTCTTC; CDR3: CATSVGQTQYEQFF
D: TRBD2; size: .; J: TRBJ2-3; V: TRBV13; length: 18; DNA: TGTGCCAGCAGCTTACGGACAGAGAAAGCGGGAGGCACAGATACGCAGTATTTT; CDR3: CASSLRTEKAGGTDTQYF
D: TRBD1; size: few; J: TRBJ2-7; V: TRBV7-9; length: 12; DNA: TGTGCCAGCAGCCAAGCAGGGGGTCGCCTTTACTTC; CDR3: CASSQAGGRLYF
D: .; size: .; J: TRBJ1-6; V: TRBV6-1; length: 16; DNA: TGTGCCAGCAGTGGAGACAGGAGCTCCTATAATTCACCCCTCCACTTT; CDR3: CASSGDRSSYNSPLHF